Following are 6 T cell receptor beta chains from one sample sequenced in a study of blood T cell repertoires in COVID-19. TCRdb keeps only in-frame clones here, not all; method: immunoSEQ multiplex PCR. The sample contains 90,000 or so clones, approximately 87% of which appear only once. Sequencing was performed on peripheral blood. The receptors derive from a human donor in a cohort sampled during active COVID-19.

The V gene is TRBV29-1, the J gene TRBJ2-1; D might be TRBD1 (6 bases). Trimming removed 5 bases at V and 6 bases at J, with 20 bases between. CDR1 SQVTM and CDR2 ANQGSEA come from the germline V gene. The CDR3 has 15 amino acids. Written as DNA, the CDR3 is TGCAGCGTTCAACACAGGGCCGACCACGTCAATGAGCAGTTCTTC. The encoded protein is CSVQHRADHVNEQFF.

This clone was seen just once. The chain recombines TRBV10-1 with TRBJ2-3; the D gene is possibly TRBD2 (7 bases). V was pared by 5 bases and J by 3 bases, with 15 bases between. The CDR3 runs to 15 residues. Germline V gene data show CDR1 as WNHNN and CDR2 as SYGVQD (reference sequence). DNA of the CDR3: TGCGCCAGCAGTCTGCGGGAGACAGGAACAGATACGCAGTATTTT. Its translation is CASSLRETGTDTQYF.

The CDR3, as DNA: TGTGCCAGCAGTCCCTCAGACTCCTACGAGCAGTACTTC. Amino acid sequence: CASSPSDSYEQYF. The genes are TRBV27 and TRBJ2-7; D not certain. Germline V gives CDR1 MNHEY, CDR2 SMNVEV (reference sequence). Between the trimmed V and J ends, which lost 5 bases and 0 bases, there was a span of 8 bases. The CDR3 totals 13 residues.

The chain has TRBV28 and TRBJ1-1, with no clear D. There are 15 residues in the CDR3. Germline CDR1 MDHEN, CDR2 SYDVKM. Trimming stripped 3 bases from V and 6 bases from J, with 17 bases between. This CDR3 is CASSFGWRGRPEAFF. In DNA, the CDR3 is TGTGCCAGCAGTTTTGGGTGGAGAGGTCGCCCTGAAGCTTTCTTT.

V gene TRBV5-1 combines with J gene TRBJ2-3; TRBD2 aligns across 14 bases. Germline V gene lookup returns CDR1 SGHRS and CDR2 YFSETQ. V trimming: 3 bases; J trimming: 4 bases; junction bases outside the gene matches: 4. The CDR3 loop spans 16 amino acids. CDR3 coding DNA: TGCGCCAGCAGCTCGGGACTAGCGGGAGTAGCAGATACGCAGTATTTT. It codes for CASSSGLAGVADTQYF.

The V and J genes are TRBV19 and TRBJ2-3; 10 bases match TRBD2. CDR1 and CDR2 from the germline V gene are LNHDA and SQIVND (reference sequence). This CDR3 spans 14 amino acids. After removal of 6 bases from V and 0 bases from J, the junction contained 0 bases not matched to a gene. The CDR3 loop is CASRTSGSTDTQYF. CDR3 in DNA: TGTGCCAGTAGGACTAGCGGGAGCACAGATACGCAGTATTTT.